This T cell receptor beta chain was captured in a study of beta chain features in type 1 diabetes. Reverse transcription of all isolated RNA meant that expressed TCRB transcripts were sequenced. Assay: immunoSEQ multiplex PCR; the TCRdb copy retains only in-frame clones and omits some. This table has about 450,000 clones, over 10% appearing once. CDR3 length: 15 amino acids. Trimming stripped 0 bases from V and 0 bases from J, with 9 bases between. Per germline, CDR1 GTSNPN and CDR2 SVGIG (reference sequence). This clone was picked up a small number of times. This clonotype was sampled from a woman younger than 30 in good health. Material: naive CD4+ T cells from blood. The rearrangement joins TRBV30 to TRBJ1-3; D unclear. The CDR3 nucleotides are TGTGCCTGGAGTGTACTGGGGTACTCTGGAAACACCATATATTTT. This gives the protein CAWSVLGYSGNTIYF.